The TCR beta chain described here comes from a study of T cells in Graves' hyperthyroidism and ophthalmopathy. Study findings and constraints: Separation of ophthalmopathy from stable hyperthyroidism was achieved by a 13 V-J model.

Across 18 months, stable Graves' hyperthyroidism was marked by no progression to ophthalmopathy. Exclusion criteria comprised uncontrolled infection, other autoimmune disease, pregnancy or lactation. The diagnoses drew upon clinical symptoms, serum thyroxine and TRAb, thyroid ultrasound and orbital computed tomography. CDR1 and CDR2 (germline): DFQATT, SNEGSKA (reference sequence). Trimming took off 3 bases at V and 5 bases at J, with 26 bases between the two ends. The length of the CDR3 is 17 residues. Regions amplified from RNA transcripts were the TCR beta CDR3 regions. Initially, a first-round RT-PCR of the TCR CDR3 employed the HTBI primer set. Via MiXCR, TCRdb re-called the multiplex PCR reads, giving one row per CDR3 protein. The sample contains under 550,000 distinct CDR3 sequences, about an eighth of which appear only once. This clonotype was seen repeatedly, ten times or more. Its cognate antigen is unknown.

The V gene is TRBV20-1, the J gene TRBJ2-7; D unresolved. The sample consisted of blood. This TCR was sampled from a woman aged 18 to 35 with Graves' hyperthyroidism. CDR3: CSASHRGLLAMQDEQYF. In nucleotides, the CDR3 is TGCAGTGCTAGTCACCGTGGATTACTGGCGATGCAGGACGAGCAGTACTTC.